This T cell receptor beta chain was obtained from a study of OX40 agonist ivuxolimab in advanced cancers. Only in-frame clones appear in the TCRdb table, and some are missing; sequencing was by immunoSEQ multiplex PCR. The sample carries tens of thousands of clones, roughly nine tenths recorded once. Sequences were derived from CD4+ or CD8+ T cells sorted from blood, sampled in a trial of the OX40 agonist ivuxolimab. This clonotype was sampled from an adult with an advanced solid tumor such as melanoma, head and neck, liver or kidney cancer.

The CDR3 spells CASSFTLAASETQYF. The CDR3 coding sequence is TGCGCCAGCAGCTTTACACTAGCGGCGAGTGAGACCCAGTACTTC. The chain couples TRBV5-1 to TRBJ2-5; 8 nucleotides align to TRBD2. Per the germline V gene, CDR1 is SGHRS and CDR2 is YFSETQ. After removal of 2 bases from V and 5 bases from J, the junction contained 8 bases not matched to a gene. CDR3 length: 15 amino acids.